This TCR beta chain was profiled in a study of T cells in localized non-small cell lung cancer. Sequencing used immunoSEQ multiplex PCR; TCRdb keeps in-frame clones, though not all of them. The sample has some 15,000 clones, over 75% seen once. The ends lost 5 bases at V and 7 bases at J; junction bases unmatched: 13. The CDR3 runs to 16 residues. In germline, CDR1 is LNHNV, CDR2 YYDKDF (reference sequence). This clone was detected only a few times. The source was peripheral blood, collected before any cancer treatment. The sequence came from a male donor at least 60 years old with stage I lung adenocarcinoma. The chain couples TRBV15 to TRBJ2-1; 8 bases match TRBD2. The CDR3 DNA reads TGTGCCACCAGCCGACAGCGGGAGTGGCCTTGGAATGAGCAGTTCTTC. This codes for CATSRQREWPWNEQFF.